The entry below describes one T cell receptor (beta chain). This sample was taken from a study of cytomegalovirus exposure and HLA in healthy donors. V was clipped by 6 bases and J by 0 bases, with 17 bases between them. Germline V lookup: CDR1 KGHSH, CDR2 LQKENI. This CDR3 has 16 residues. With 60 Vbeta and 13 Jbeta primers, the PCR was carried out. Libraries were prepared by immunoSEQ multiplex PCR; TCRdb keeps only in-frame clonotypes and omits some of them. The listing contains roughly 100,000 clones. The clonotype was recovered from a man in his forties in good health and CMV-seronegative. This chain joins TRBV18 and TRBJ1-2, with D perhaps TRBD1 (6 bases). Sequenced sample: PBMCs. CDR3 loop: CASSQTTGTSNYGYTF. The CDR3 DNA sequence: TGTGCCAGCTCGCAGACAACCGGGACATCTAACTATGGCTACACCTTC.